A single sample gave rise to the 9 T cell receptor beta chains below, sequenced in a study of blood T cell repertoires in COVID-19. Assay used: immunoSEQ multiplex PCR; TCRdb lists only in-frame clones, some missing. Of around 230,000 clones listed, over 75% were seen once; the top ten hold 4% to 6%. Material: peripheral blood. These receptors all stem from a man over 45 with COVID-19, enrolled during active disease.

The chain links TRBV24-1 to TRBJ1-2; D is unresolved. Germline assignment: CDR1 KGHDR and CDR2 SFDVKD. The germline V and J ends were trimmed by 3 bases and 5 bases, with 12 bases remaining between them. CDR3 length: 14 residues. The CDR3 loop reads CATSDPRGLYGYTF. The DNA of the CDR3 is TGTGCCACCAGTGATCCCCGGGGTCTATATGGCTACACCTTC.

The rearrangement links TRBV25-1 to TRBJ1-5, with TRBD1 identical over 12 bases. CDR1 and CDR2 (germline): MGHDK, SYGVNS. The junction had 11 bases not matched to a gene; V was cut back by 6 bases and J by 2 bases. The CDR3 has 18 amino acids. CDR3 coding DNA: TGTGCCAGCAGCGGCACGCCCGGGACAGGGGGCGGCAATCAGCCCCAGCATTTT. This translates into CASSGTPGTGGGNQPQHF.

Written as DNA, the CDR3 is TGTGCCAGCAGTCCCCGGGGTTATAGCAATCAGCCCCAGCATTTT. It specifies CASSPRGYSNQPQHF. This chain connects TRBV28 to TRBJ1-5; D gene uncertain. V was trimmed by 5 bases and J by 0 bases, leaving 11 bases between them. In germline, CDR1 is MDHEN, CDR2 SYDVKM. The CDR3 is 15 residues long. Combining the CDR3 with reference TRBV28 and TRBJ1-5 gives the whole variable domain DVKVTQSSRYLVKRTGEKVFLECVQDMDHENMFWYRQDPGLGLRLIYFSYDVKMKEKGDIPEGYSVSREKKERFSLILESASTNQTSMYLCASSPRGYSNQPQHFGDGTRLSIL.

The chain carries TRBV18 and TRBJ1-4; TRBD1 is a possible D gene (6 bases). CDR1 is KGHSH, CDR2 LQKENI, per germline. V lost 4 bases and J 8 bases, leaving 14 bases between the germline ends. This CDR3 region has 14 residues. The CDR3 sequence: CASSQDSNREKLFF. CDR3 DNA: TGTGCCAGCTCACAGGACAGCAATCGCGAAAAACTGTTTTTT. The entire variable domain, with the rest obtained from reference TRBV18 and TRBJ1-4, is as follows: NAGVMQNPRHLVRRRGQEARLRCSPMKGHSHVYWYRQLPEEGLKFMVYLQKENIIDESGMPKERFSAEFPKEGPSILRIQQVVRGDSAAYFCASSQDSNREKLFFGSGTQLSVL.

The gene calls are TRBV19 and TRBJ1-6; TRBD1 is a possible D gene (5 bases). V was cut by 4 bases and J by 7 bases, with 11 bases left in between. This CDR3 region has 14 residues. Germline V lookup: CDR1 LNHDA, CDR2 SQIVND (reference sequence). The CDR3 is CASSTRQINSPLHF. CDR3 bases: TGTGCCAGTAGTACCCGACAGATAAATTCACCCCTCCACTTT.

The rearrangement joins TRBV5-5 to TRBJ1-3, with D perhaps TRBD1 (5 bases). CDR1 and CDR2 from the germline V gene are SGHKS and YYEKEE (reference sequence). The CDR3 length is 14 residues. V lost 5 bases and J lost 0, with 9 bases in between. CDR3 DNA: TGTGCCAGCAGTCCGGGGGGCTCTGGAAACACCATATATTTT. The encoded protein is CASSPGGSGNTIYF. Combining the CDR3 with reference TRBV5-5 and TRBJ1-3 gives the whole variable domain DAGVTQSPTHLIKTRGQQVTLRCSPISGHKSVSWYQQVLGQGPQFIFQYYEKEERGRGNFPDRFSARQFPNYSSELNVNALLLGDSALYLCASSPGGSGNTIYFGEGSWLTVV.

The chain uses TRBV29-1 and TRBJ2-1; 11 bases are a match to TRBD2. Germline CDR1 is SQVTM and CDR2 is ANQGSEA. Trimming at V came to 3 bases and at J to 4 bases, leaving 5 bases not matched to a gene. The CDR3 consists of 15 residues. In DNA form, the CDR3 reads TGCAGCGTTGAGGGGACTAGCGGTTCGTACAATGAGCAGTTCTTC. This encodes CSVEGTSGSYNEQFF.

The chain has TRBV5-8 and TRBJ1-2, with unresolved D. The germline V gene has CDR1 SGHTS and CDR2 YDEGEE. V dropped 0 bases and J dropped 8 bases, with 14 bases sitting between them. CDR3 size: 14 residues. As DNA, the CDR3 is TGTGCCAGCAGCTTGGCCCCCAGGAGCGGGGGCTACACCTTC. This codes for CASSLAPRSGGYTF.

The chain joins TRBV27 to TRBJ1-2; TRBD1 matches at 8 bases. V shed 6 bases and J 2 bases; nucleotides not matched to a gene: 5. Germline V gene sequence: CDR1 MNHEY, CDR2 SMNVEV (reference sequence). The CDR3 is 14 amino acids. The CDR3 sequence: CASRTRTGNYGYTF. CDR3 in DNA: TGTGCCAGCAGGACACGGACAGGGAACTATGGCTACACCTTC.